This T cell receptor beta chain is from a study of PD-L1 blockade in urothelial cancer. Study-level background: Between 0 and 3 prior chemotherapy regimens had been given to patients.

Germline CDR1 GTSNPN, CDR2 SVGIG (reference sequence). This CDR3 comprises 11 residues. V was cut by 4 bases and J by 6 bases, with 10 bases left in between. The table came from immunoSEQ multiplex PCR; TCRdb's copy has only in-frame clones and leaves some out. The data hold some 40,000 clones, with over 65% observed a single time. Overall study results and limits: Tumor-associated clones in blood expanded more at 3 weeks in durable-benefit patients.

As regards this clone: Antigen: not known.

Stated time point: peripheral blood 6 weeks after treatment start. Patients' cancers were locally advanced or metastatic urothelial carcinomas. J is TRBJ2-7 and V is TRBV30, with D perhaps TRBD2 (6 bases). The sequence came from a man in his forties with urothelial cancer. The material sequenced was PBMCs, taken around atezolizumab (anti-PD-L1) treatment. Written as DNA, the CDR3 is TGTGCCTGGAAGGAGGGAGTCGAGCAGTACTTC. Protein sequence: CAWKEGVEQYF.